This record concerns one T cell receptor (beta chain) sequence. Here immunoSEQ multiplex PCR was the method, and the copy in TCRdb shows in-frame clones only, minus some. The profile shows about 65,000 clones, roughly 94% of them singletons. This record belongs to a study of cytomegalovirus exposure and HLA in healthy donors. Per the germline V gene, CDR1 is KGHSH and CDR2 is LQKENI. The CDR3 covers 13 residues. The V gene end was trimmed by 3 bases and the J gene end by 5 bases; junction bases not matched to a gene: 3. The clonotype comes from a man between 18 and 29 years old in good health and CMV-seropositive. Sequencing was done on a sample of PBMCs. The chain has TRBV18 and TRBJ2-5; 7 positions agree with TRBD1. CDR3 protein: CASSPTGLETQYF. The CDR3 DNA reads as TGTGCCAGCTCACCGACAGGGTTGGAGACCCAGTACTTC.